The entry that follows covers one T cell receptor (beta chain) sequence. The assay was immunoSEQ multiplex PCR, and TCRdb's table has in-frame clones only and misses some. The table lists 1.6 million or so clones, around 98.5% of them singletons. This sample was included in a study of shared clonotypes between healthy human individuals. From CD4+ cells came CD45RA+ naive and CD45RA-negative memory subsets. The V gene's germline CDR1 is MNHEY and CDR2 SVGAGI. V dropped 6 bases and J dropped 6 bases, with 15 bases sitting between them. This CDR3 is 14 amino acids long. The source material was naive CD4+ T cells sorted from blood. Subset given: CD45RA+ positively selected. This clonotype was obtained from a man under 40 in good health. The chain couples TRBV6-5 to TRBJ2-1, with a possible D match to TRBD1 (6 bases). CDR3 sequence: CASRRQGKFNEQFF. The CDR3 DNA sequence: TGTGCCAGCAGAAGGCAGGGGAAGTTCAATGAGCAGTTCTTC.